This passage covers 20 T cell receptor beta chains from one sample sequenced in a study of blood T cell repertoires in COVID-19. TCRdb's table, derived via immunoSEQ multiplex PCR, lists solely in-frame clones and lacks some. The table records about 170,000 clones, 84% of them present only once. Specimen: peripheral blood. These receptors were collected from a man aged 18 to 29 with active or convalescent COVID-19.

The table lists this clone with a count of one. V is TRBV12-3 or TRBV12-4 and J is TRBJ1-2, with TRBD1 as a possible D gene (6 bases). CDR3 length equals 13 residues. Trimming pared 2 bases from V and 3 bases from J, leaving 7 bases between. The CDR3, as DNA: TGTGCCAGCAGTTTACAGGGGTACTATGGCTACACCTTC. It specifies CASSLQGYYGYTF.

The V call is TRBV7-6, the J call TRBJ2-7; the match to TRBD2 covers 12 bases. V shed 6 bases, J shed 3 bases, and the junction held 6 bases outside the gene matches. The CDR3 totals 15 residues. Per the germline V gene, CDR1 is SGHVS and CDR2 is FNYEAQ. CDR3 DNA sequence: TGTGCCAGCAGTCAGCCGGGACTAGCGGGCTACGAGCAGTACTTC. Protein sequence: CASSQPGLAGYEQYF.

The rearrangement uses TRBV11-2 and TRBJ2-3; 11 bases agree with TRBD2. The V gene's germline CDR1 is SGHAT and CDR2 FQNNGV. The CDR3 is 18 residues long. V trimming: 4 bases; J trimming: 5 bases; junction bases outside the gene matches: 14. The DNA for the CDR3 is TGTGCCAGCAGCTCTCACTTCCGGGGGCTAGCGGGAGGAGATACGCAGTATTTT. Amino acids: CASSSHFRGLAGGDTQYF.

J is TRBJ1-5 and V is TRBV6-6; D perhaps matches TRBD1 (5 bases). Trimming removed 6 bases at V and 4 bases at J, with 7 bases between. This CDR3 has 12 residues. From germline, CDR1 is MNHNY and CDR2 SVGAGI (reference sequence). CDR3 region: CASRGRNQPQHF. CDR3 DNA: TGTGCCAGCAGGGGGCGGAATCAGCCCCAGCATTTT.

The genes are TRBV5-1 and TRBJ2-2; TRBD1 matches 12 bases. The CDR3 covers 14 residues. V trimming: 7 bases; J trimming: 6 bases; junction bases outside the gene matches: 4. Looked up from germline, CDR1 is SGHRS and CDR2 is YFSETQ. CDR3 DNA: TGCGCCAGCCGGGACAGGGGGCTCGCCGGGGAGCTGTTTTTT. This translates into CASRDRGLAGELFF.

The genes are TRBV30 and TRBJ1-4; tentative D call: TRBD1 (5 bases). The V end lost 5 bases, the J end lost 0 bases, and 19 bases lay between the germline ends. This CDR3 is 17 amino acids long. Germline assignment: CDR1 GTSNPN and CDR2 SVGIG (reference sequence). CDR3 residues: CAWSTLRELATNEKLFF. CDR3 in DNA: TGTGCCTGGTCCACCCTCAGGGAATTGGCAACTAATGAAAAACTGTTTTTT.

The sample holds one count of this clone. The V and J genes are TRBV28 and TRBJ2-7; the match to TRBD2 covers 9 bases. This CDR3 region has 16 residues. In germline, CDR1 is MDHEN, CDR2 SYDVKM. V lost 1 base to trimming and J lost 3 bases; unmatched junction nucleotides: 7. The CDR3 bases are TGTGCCAGCAGTTTATTGTCGGTTAGCGGGAGCTACGAGCAGTACTTC. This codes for CASSLLSVSGSYEQYF. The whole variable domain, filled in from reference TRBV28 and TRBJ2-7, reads DVKVTQSSRYLVKRTGEKVFLECVQDMDHENMFWYRQDPGLGLRLIYFSYDVKMKEKGDIPEGYSVSREKKERFSLILESASTNQTSMYLCASSLLSVSGSYEQYFGPGTRLTVT.

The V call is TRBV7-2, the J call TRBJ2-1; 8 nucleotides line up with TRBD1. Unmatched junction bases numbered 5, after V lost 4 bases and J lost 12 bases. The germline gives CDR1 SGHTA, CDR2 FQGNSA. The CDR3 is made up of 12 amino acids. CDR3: CASSSGGTGQFF. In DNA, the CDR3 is TGTGCCAGCAGCTCTGGCGGGACAGGGCAGTTCTTC.

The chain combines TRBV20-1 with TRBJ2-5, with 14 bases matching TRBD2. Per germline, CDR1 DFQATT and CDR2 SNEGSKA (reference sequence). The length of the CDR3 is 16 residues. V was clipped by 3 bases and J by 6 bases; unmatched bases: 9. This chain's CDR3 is CSASATSGRAVKTQYF. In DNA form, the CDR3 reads TGCAGTGCTAGTGCGACTAGCGGGAGGGCCGTGAAGACCCAGTACTTC.

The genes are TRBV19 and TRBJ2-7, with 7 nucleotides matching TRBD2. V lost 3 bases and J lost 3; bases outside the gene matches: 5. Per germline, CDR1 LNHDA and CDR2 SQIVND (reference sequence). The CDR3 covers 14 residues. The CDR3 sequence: CASSIRAGVYEQYF. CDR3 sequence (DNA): TGTGCCAGTAGTATTAGGGCGGGAGTCTACGAGCAGTACTTC.

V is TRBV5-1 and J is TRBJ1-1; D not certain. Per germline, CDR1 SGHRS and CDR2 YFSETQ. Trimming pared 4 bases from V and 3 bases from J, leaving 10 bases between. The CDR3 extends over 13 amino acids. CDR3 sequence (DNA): TGCGCCAGCAGCCGGGAGTCTTACACTGAAGCTTTCTTT. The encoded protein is CASSRESYTEAFF.

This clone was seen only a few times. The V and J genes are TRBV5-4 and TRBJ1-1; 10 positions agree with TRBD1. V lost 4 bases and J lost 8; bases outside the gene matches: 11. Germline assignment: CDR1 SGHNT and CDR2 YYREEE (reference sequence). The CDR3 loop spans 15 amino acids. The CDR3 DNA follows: TGTGCCAGCAGCCGCCCAGCGACAGGGGGCGGGGAAGCTTTCTTT. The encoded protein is CASSRPATGGGEAFF.

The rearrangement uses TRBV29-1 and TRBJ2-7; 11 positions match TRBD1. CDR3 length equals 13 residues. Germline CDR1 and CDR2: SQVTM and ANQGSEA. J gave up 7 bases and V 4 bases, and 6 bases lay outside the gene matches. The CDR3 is CSVGTGGAMEQYF. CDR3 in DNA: TGCAGCGTTGGGACAGGGGGCGCGATGGAGCAGTACTTC.

This CDR3 reads CASSHFDTTDTQYF. For the CDR3, the DNA is TGTGCCAGCAGCCACTTCGACACTACAGATACGCAGTATTTT. The chain links TRBV16 to TRBJ2-3; D unresolved. With 3 bases removed from V and 3 bases from J, the gap between germline ends came to 10 bases. The germline CDR1 and CDR2 sequences are KGHSY and FQNENV. The CDR3 spans 14 residues. The entire variable domain, with the rest obtained from reference TRBV16 and TRBJ2-3, is as follows: GEEVAQTPKHLVRGEGQKAKLYCAPIKGHSYVFWYQQVLKNEFKFLISFQNENVFDETGMPKERFSAKCLPNSPCSLEIQATKLEDSAVYFCASSHFDTTDTQYFGPGTRLTVL.

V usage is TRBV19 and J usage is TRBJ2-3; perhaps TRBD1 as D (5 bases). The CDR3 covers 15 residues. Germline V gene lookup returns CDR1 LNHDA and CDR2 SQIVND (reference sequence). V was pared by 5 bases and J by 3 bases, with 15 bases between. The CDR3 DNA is TGTGCCAGTAGTGGGGCCATCCTCTGGACAGATACGCAGTATTTT. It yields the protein CASSGAILWTDTQYF.

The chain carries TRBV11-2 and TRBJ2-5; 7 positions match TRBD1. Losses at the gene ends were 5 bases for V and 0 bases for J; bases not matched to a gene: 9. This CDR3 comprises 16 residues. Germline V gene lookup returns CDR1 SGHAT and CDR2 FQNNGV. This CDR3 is CASSPSTGMYQETQYF. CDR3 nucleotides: TGTGCCAGCAGCCCCTCGACAGGGATGTACCAAGAGACCCAGTACTTC.

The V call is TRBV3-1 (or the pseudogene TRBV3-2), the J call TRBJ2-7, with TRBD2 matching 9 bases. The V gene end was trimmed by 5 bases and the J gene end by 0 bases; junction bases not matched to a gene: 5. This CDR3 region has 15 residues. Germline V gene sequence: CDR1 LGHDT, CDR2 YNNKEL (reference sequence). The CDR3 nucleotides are TGTGCCAGCAGCGGTCGACTAGCGGACTCCTACGAGCAGTACTTC. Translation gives CASSGRLADSYEQYF.

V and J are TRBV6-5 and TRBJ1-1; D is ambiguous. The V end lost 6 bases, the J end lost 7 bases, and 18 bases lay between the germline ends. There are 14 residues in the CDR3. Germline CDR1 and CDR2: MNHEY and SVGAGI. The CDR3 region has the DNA TGTGCCAGCAGACCCGTGTATTTAGAGAGTGAAGCTTTCTTT. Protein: CASRPVYLESEAFF.

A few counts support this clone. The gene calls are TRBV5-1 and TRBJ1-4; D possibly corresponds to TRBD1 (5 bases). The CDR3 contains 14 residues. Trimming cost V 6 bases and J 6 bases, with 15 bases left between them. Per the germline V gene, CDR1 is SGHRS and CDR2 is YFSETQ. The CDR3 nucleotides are TGCGCCAGCACTCGGGAGGGGCGGGATGAAAAACTGTTTTTT. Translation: CASTREGRDEKLFF.

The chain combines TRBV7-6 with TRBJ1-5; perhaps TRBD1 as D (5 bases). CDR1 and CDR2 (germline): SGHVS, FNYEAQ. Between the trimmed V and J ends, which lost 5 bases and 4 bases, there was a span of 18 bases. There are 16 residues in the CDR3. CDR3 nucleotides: TGTGCCAGCAGCCTGTATCCGGACATTTCGAATCAGCCCCAGCATTTT. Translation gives CASSLYPDISNQPQHF.